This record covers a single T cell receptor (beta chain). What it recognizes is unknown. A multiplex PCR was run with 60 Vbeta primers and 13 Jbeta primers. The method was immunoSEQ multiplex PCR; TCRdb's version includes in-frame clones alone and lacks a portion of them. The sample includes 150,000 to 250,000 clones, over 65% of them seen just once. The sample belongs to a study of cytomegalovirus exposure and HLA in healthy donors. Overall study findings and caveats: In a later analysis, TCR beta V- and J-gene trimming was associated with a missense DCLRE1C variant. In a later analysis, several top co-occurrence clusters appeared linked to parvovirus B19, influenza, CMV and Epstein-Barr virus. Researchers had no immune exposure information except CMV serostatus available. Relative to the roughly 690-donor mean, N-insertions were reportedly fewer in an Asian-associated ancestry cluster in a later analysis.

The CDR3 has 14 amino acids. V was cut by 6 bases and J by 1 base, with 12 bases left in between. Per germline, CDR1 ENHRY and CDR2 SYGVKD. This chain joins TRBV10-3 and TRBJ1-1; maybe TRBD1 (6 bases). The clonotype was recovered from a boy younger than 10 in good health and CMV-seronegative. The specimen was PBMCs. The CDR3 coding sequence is TGTGCCATCAGATCTACAGGGCAGAACACTGAAGCTTTCTTT. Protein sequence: CAIRSTGQNTEAFF.